Below are 27 T cell receptor beta chains sequenced from a single sample in a study of T cell changes during pregnancy in multiple sclerosis. Only in-frame clones appear in the TCRdb table, and some are missing; sequencing was by immunoSEQ multiplex PCR. The table lists approximately 70,000 clones, roughly 90% of them singletons. The sample in question was peripheral blood, obtained in the first trimester of pregnancy. The receptors stem from a female donor in good health, enrolled as a control in a pregnancy study.

This chain connects TRBV6-5 to TRBJ2-7, with 8 bases that match TRBD1. The CDR3 length is 14 residues. Germline assignment: CDR1 MNHEY and CDR2 SVGAGI. Germline trimming cut 7 bases from V and 2 bases from J; bases unmatched to any gene: 7. The CDR3 coding sequence is TGTGCCAGCACCGACAGGGGAGGAGCCTACGAGCAGTACTTC. Translating gives CASTDRGGAYEQYF.

The V gene is TRBV5-1, the J gene TRBJ2-1, with 7 nucleotides matching TRBD1. Per germline, CDR1 SGHRS and CDR2 YFSETQ. Trimming took 0 bases from V and 7 from J; bases not matched to a gene: 10. The CDR3 extends over 16 amino acids. DNA of the CDR3: TGCGCCAGCAGCTTGGACGACAGGGCCTTTTGGAATGAGCAGTTCTTC. Amino acid sequence: CASSLDDRAFWNEQFF.

V usage is TRBV2 and J usage is TRBJ1-5; no definite D call. The ends were cut back, 6 bases at V and 4 bases at J, with 16 bases in the middle. Germline CDR1 is SNHLY and CDR2 is FYNNEI. The CDR3 has 15 residues. CDR3 sequence: CASRPVDGLNQPQHF. The CDR3 nucleotides are TGTGCCAGCAGGCCTGTGGACGGACTAAATCAGCCCCAGCATTTT.

The rearrangement uses TRBV30 and TRBJ1-1; D might be TRBD1 (6 bases). The V gene lost 2 bases and the J gene lost 11 bases, with 12 bases spanning the gap. Germline CDR1 reads GTSNPN; CDR2 reads SVGIG (reference sequence). This CDR3 has 11 amino acids. CDR3 nucleotide sequence: TGTGCCTGGAGTAGGGGACAACTCGCTTTCTTT. It yields the protein CAWSRGQLAFF.

This clone appeared once. The chain links TRBV6-1 to TRBJ1-1, with no clear D. Trimming left V 6 bases short and J 0 bases short, with 14 bases between. The germline V gene encodes CDR1 MNHNS and CDR2 SASEGT. The CDR3 runs to 15 residues. CDR3 DNA: TGTGCCAGCAGACCCGAATGGCAGATGAACACTGAAGCTTTCTTT. Translating gives CASRPEWQMNTEAFF.

This chain connects TRBV4-2 to TRBJ2-2; possibly TRBD1 for D (6 bases). CDR3 length: 16 residues. Trimming pared 0 bases from V and 2 bases from J, leaving 10 bases between. The germline gives CDR1 LGHNA, CDR2 YNFKEQ. In DNA, the CDR3 is TGTGCCAGCAGCCAAGATCAGGGGCCAAACACCGGGGAGCTGTTTTTT. Translating it yields CASSQDQGPNTGELFF.

Remarks on this clone: Different DNA sequences within this sample yield the same CDR3. The V gene is TRBV10-2, the J gene TRBJ2-7, with D tentatively TRBD1 (6 bases). The germline V and J ends were trimmed by 0 bases and 2 bases, with 11 bases remaining between them. The germline CDR1 and CDR2 sequences are WSHSY and SAAADI. CDR3 length equals 15 residues. CDR3 region: CASSESRQGPYEQYF. CDR3 DNA: TGCGCCAGCAGTGAGTCGAGGCAGGGGCCCTACGAGCAGTACTTC.

The chain recombines TRBV5-1 with TRBJ2-1; D might be TRBD1 (6 bases). CDR3 size: 14 residues. The V gene lost 4 bases and the J gene lost 4 bases, with 12 bases spanning the gap. Germline V gives CDR1 SGHRS, CDR2 YFSETQ. CDR3 DNA: TGCGCCAGCAGCCAGGACAGCAGTTACAATGAGCAGTTCTTC. Encoded protein: CASSQDSSYNEQFF.

This clone turned up a few times. The chain recombines TRBV20-1 with TRBJ2-7; D uncertain. CDR1 DFQATT and CDR2 SNEGSKA come from the germline V gene (reference sequence). The V and J ends lost 2 bases and 2 bases respectively, with 4 bases between them. The CDR3 sequence is 11 residues long. DNA for the CDR3: TGCAGTGCTAGACCAGCCTACGAGCAGTACTTC. Residues: CSARPAYEQYF.

The genes are TRBV5-5 and TRBJ1-2; 7 bases are a match to TRBD1. The CDR3 covers 17 residues. Unmatched junction bases numbered 18, after V lost 4 bases and J lost 6 bases. Germline V CDR1 and CDR2: SGHKS, YYEKEE (reference sequence). CDR3 sequence: CASSLGTVVRIYNGYTF. For the CDR3, the DNA is TGTGCCAGCAGCCTGGGGACAGTGGTTCGTATCTACAATGGCTACACCTTC.

V usage is TRBV29-1 and J usage is TRBJ2-5; D uncertain. The CDR3 consists of 14 residues. Per the germline V gene, CDR1 is SQVTM and CDR2 is ANQGSEA. V was cut by 4 bases and J by 5 bases, with 17 bases left in between. CDR3 region: CSVARGGFGETQYF. CDR3 bases: TGCAGCGTTGCCAGAGGCGGTTTTGGGGAGACCCAGTACTTC.

V usage is TRBV19 and J usage is TRBJ1-4; 8 positions match TRBD1. CDR3 size: 13 residues. In germline, CDR1 is LNHDA, CDR2 SQIVND (reference sequence). The J segment lost 8 bases and the V segment lost 5 bases, leaving 4 bases of the junction unmatched. This CDR3 is CASSVRDREKLFF. CDR3 DNA sequence: TGTGCCAGTAGTGTCCGGGACAGGGAAAAACTGTTTTTT.

In this sample, this clone turned up once. The CDR3 is CASAGQRNTEAFF. The CDR3 DNA is TGCGCCAGCGCTGGACAGAGGAACACTGAAGCTTTCTTT. The chain links TRBV5-1 to TRBJ1-1; TRBD1 is a possible D gene (6 bases). Germline V gene lookup returns CDR1 SGHRS and CDR2 YFSETQ. V was cut by 7 bases and J by 1 base, with 11 bases left in between. CDR3 length: 13 amino acids. Full variable domain (outside the CDR3, taken from reference TRBV5-1 and TRBJ1-1): KAGVTQTPRYLIKTRGQQVTLSCSPISGHRSVSWYQQTPGQGLQFLFEYFSETQRNKGNFPGRFSGRQFSNSRSEMNVSTLELGDSALYLCASAGQRNTEAFFGQGTRLTVV.

Turning to this clone: Germline is not matched at one junction end, which may reflect a read error. This chain links TRBV7-7 with TRBJ2-3, with 13 bases matching TRBD2. This CDR3 spans 16 amino acids. Per the germline V gene, CDR1 is SSHAT and CDR2 is FNYEAQ (reference sequence). The CDR3 region is CASSRTSGRGTDTQYF. CDR3 DNA sequence: TGTGCTAGCAGCAGAACTAGCGGGAGGGGCACAGATACGCAGTATTTT.

The gene calls are TRBV28 and TRBJ2-5; TRBD1 might be the D (7 bases). Germline V CDR1 and CDR2: MDHEN, SYDVKM. Trimming took 6 bases from V and 5 from J, leaving 19 bases between them. The CDR3 sequence is 15 residues long. CDR3 sequence: CASSPPRRGLETQYF. The CDR3 DNA sequence: TGTGCCAGCAGCCCCCCAAGGAGGGGGCTTGAGACCCAGTACTTC.

This chain links TRBV25-1 with TRBJ2-5, with TRBD2 matching 8 bases. The CDR3 loop spans 17 amino acids. CDR1 is MGHDK and CDR2 is SYGVNS in the germline V gene. Germline trimming cut 4 bases from V and 2 bases from J; bases unmatched to any gene: 12. CDR3 residues: CASSALAGRAWQETQYF. DNA of the CDR3: TGTGCCAGCAGTGCCCTGGCCGGGAGGGCCTGGCAAGAGACCCAGTACTTC.

The chain employs TRBV27 and TRBJ1-2; a weak D match, TRBD1 (6 bases). The V gene's germline CDR1 is MNHEY and CDR2 SMNVEV (reference sequence). Trimming removed 3 bases at V and 2 bases at J, with 13 bases between. This CDR3 comprises 15 residues. The CDR3 nucleotides are TGTGCCAGCAGTTTCTCGGGGACATTGAACTATGGCTACACCTTC. Its protein product is CASSFSGTLNYGYTF.

The rearrangement links TRBV7-9 to TRBJ2-1; maybe TRBD2 (6 bases). The CDR3 runs to 13 residues. The V end lost 6 bases, the J end lost 7 bases, and 13 bases lay between the germline ends. CDR1 is SEHNR and CDR2 is FQNEAQ in the germline V gene (reference sequence). The CDR3 DNA is TGTGCCAGCAGGGAGGGAGGAGGGAATGAGCAGTTCTTC. It yields the protein CASREGGGNEQFF.

V usage is TRBV6-5 and J usage is TRBJ2-7, with 9 bases identical to TRBD1. The V gene end was trimmed by 6 bases and the J gene end by 6 bases; junction bases not matched to a gene: 6. Looked up from germline, CDR1 is MNHEY and CDR2 is SVGAGI. This CDR3 comprises 13 residues. This CDR3 reads CASRLDRGSEQYF. DNA for the CDR3: TGTGCCAGCAGGCTCGACAGGGGGAGCGAGCAGTACTTC.

This chain uses TRBV28 with TRBJ2-3; the match to TRBD2 covers 8 bases. Losses at the gene ends were 3 bases for V and 4 bases for J; bases not matched to a gene: 15. This CDR3 comprises 18 residues. CDR1 MDHEN and CDR2 SYDVKM come from the germline V gene. The CDR3 reads CASSFRSGRATESDTQYF. CDR3 DNA sequence: TGTGCCAGCAGTTTTCGGTCCGGGAGGGCCACGGAGTCAGATACGCAGTATTTT.

This clone was observed a handful of times. The rearrangement joins TRBV18 to TRBJ2-1; 7 nucleotides align to TRBD2. The CDR3 runs 16 residues. Germline V gene lookup returns CDR1 KGHSH and CDR2 LQKENI. The V gene end was trimmed by 3 bases and the J gene end by 7 bases; junction bases not matched to a gene: 12. The CDR3 DNA sequence: TGTGCCAGCTCACCGAACAGTGGGGGGGGGAGGAATGAGCAGTTCTTC. This codes for CASSPNSGGGRNEQFF.

This clone occurred once. The CDR3 loop reads CASSQDDREGLGNEQFF. As DNA, the CDR3 is TGCGCCAGCAGCCAAGATGACCGGGAGGGCCTAGGTAATGAGCAGTTCTTC. This chain links TRBV4-1 with TRBJ2-1; 8 bases match TRBD2. The CDR3 totals 17 residues. The J segment lost 7 bases and the V segment lost 0 bases, leaving 11 bases of the junction unmatched. Germline V gene sequence: CDR1 MGHRA, CDR2 YSYEKL.

This chain links TRBV28 with TRBJ2-1; D is possibly TRBD1 (8 bases). Per the germline V gene, CDR1 is MDHEN and CDR2 is SYDVKM. V was shortened by 6 bases and J by 4 bases, with 16 bases between the two germline ends. The CDR3 runs to 15 residues. CDR3 protein: CASRGGTGHYNEQFF. The DNA of the CDR3 is TGTGCCAGCAGGGGAGGGACAGGTCATTACAATGAGCAGTTCTTC.

This clone was detected once. J is TRBJ2-4 and V is TRBV7-2; 10 bases are a match to TRBD2. The V gene's germline CDR1 is SGHTA and CDR2 FQGNSA. The CDR3 is made up of 17 amino acids. The ends lost 1 base at V and 1 base at J; junction bases unmatched: 4. The CDR3 loop is CASSLVGLATAKNIQYF. The CDR3 DNA follows: TGTGCCAGCAGCTTAGTGGGACTAGCGACCGCCAAAAACATTCAGTACTTC.

This chain joins TRBV5-6 and TRBJ1-2; 10 positions match TRBD1. The CDR3 loop spans 15 amino acids. With V trimmed by 5 bases and J by 5 bases, 9 bases remained unmatched. CDR1 SGHDT and CDR2 YYEEEE come from the germline V gene. CDR3 in DNA: TGTGCCAGCAGTGAGTTGGGACAGGGGAGGTATGGCTACACCTTC. Amino acids: CASSELGQGRYGYTF. Full variable domain (remainder filled in from reference TRBV5-6 and TRBJ1-2): DAGVTQSPTHLIKTRGQQVTLRCSPKSGHDTVSWYQQALGQGPQFIFQYYEEEERQRGNFPDRFSGHQFPNYSSELNVNALLLGDSALYLCASSELGQGRYGYTFGSGTRLTVV.

This chain uses TRBV7-2 with TRBJ2-7; D is perhaps TRBD2 (6 bases). V lost 1 base and J lost 5, with 15 bases in between. This CDR3 contains 15 residues. Germline V lookup: CDR1 SGHTA, CDR2 FQGNSA. The CDR3 spells CASSLERREHDEQYF. CDR3 nucleotide sequence: TGTGCCAGCAGCTTAGAGCGGAGGGAGCACGACGAGCAGTACTTC. Variable domain in full (rest from reference TRBV7-2 and TRBJ2-7): GAGVSQSPSNKVTEKGKDVELRCDPISGHTALYWYRQSLGQGLEFLIYFQGNSAPDKSGLPSDRFSAERTGGSVSTLTIQRTQQEDSAVYLCASSLERREHDEQYFGPGTRLTVT.

The V and J genes are TRBV6-6 and TRBJ2-7; perhaps TRBD1 as D (6 bases). This CDR3 comprises 15 residues. V lost 0 bases and J lost 4, with 13 bases in between. Germline lookup yields CDR1 MNHNY and CDR2 SVGAGI (reference sequence). CDR3 in amino acids: CASSYSSKGGYEQYF. The CDR3 bases are TGTGCCAGCAGTTACTCGAGCAAAGGGGGATACGAGCAGTACTTC.